This paragraph reports one T cell receptor beta chain. A much larger clone lies a single base off, so this may be a read error. The CDR3 ends on some other residue instead of the conserved phenylalanine or tryptophan, so this is likely a read error. The data originate from a study of prognosis after radiotherapy for stage I lung cancer. With two-round multiplex PCR, TCR beta CDR3 sequences were amplified from genomic DNA. Used in first-round PCR were primers specific to each TRBV and TRBJ gene. TCRdb redid the calling of the multiplex PCR reads with MiXCR, one entry per CDR3 protein. The sample contains around 31,000 distinct CDR3 sequences, around 30% of which appear only once. In germline, CDR1 is DFQATT, CDR2 SNEGSKA (reference sequence). Trimming removed 6 bases from V and 4 bases from J, with 25 bases in between. CDR3 length equals 16 residues.

The material sequenced was PBMCs, taken before or after stereotactic body radiation therapy (not recorded which). The sequence was obtained from a donor aged 50 or older with non-small cell lung cancer. The chain carries TRBV20-1 and TRBJ2-7, with D perhaps TRBD1 or TRBD2 (6 bases each). The CDR3: CSASRGTPQSLYEQYL. CDR3 nucleotide sequence: TGCAGTGCCTCTCGGGGGACACCGCAGAGCCTATACGAGCAGTACCTC.